This T cell receptor (beta chain) came from a study of human T cells and chemical hapten exposure. Study background: Among samples, TCR yields varied mainly because of small differences in pooled library volume.

The V and J ends lost 1 base and 0 bases respectively, with 12 bases between them. The germline CDR1 and CDR2 sequences are MGHDK and SYGVNS. The CDR3 sequence is 16 residues long. As for time point: patch test 2, 6 weeks after DPC sensitization. The treatment was: therapeutic diphenylcyclopropenone sensitization with weekly scalp DPC. The study enrolled 18 to 70-year-old alopecia patients suitable for DPC. During construction of the library, unique molecular identifiers were attached to individual cDNA molecules for quantitative, reproducible TCR counting. TCRdb processed the RACE reads anew with MiXCR; each CDR3 protein has one entry. The sample holds a few hundred thousand distinct CDR3 sequences, nearly 6.5% seen once. On this clonotype itself: Its target is not known.

Overall study findings and caveats: Versus controls, expanded TCRs had significantly more large CDR3 similarity clusters.

The receptor comes from a woman younger than 30 with alopecia areata. Some clones in this sample may be carry-over from other donors' samples. The rearrangement joins TRBV25-1 to TRBJ1-2, with D unclear. The sequences come from whole blood, collected in connection with sensitization to the hapten diphenylcyclopropenone (DPC). CDR3 DNA sequence: TGTGCCAGCAGTGAATCCATCGGCCGATCTAACTATGGCTACACCTTC. It encodes CASSESIGRSNYGYTF.